This TCR beta chain was identified during a study of vaccination effects on CD4 cells after COVID-19. On the study more broadly: Wells containing over 1.5 million PBMC each were cultured with around 9.1 IU/ml IL-2 and approximately 10 ug/ml peptides.

J lost 8 bases, V lost 5 bases, and 7 bases had no gene match. This CDR3 is 12 amino acids long. Germline V lookup: CDR1 GTSNPN, CDR2 SVGIG (reference sequence). Sequencing was performed with immunoSEQ multiplex PCR; in TCRdb, only in-frame clones are kept and a portion is missing. The sample lists around 47,000 clones; around 70% were seen once. As for this clone: Antigen specificity is unknown.

Once cultured for roughly nine days, the cells underwent separation to obtain CD4+ T cells. It was two doses of either the BNT162b2 or mRNA-1273 vaccine that participants received. Having tested negative for nucleocapsid antibodies, the vaccine recipients showed no prior SARS-CoV-2 infection. IL-2 medium was substituted for half the medium on days 3 and 7. Study conclusions and caveats: The study got few convalescent patients and did not collect any early post-infection timepoints.

The J gene is TRBJ1-2, the V gene TRBV30; 8 nucleotides match TRBD1. This sample comprised CD4+ T cells from PBMCs cultured without peptide, obtained after COVID-19 vaccination. The receptor's source is a human donor who received a COVID-19 vaccine. The CDR3 protein is CAWEQGARGYTF. The DNA for the CDR3 is TGTGCCTGGGAGCAGGGGGCGAGGGGCTACACCTTC.